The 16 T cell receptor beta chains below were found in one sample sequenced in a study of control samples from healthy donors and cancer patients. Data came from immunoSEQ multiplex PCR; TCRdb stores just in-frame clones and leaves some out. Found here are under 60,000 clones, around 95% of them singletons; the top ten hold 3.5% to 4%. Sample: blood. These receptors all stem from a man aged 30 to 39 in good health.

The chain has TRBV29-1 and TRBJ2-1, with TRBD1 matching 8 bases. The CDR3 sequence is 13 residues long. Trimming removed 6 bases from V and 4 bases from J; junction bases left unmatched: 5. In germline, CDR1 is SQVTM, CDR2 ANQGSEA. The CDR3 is CSVDRVEYNEQFF. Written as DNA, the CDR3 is TGCAGCGTGGACAGGGTAGAATACAATGAGCAGTTCTTC.

CDR3 in amino acids: CATSGEWETQYF. CDR3 in DNA: TGTGCCACCAGTGGGGAATGGGAGACCCAGTACTTC. The genes are TRBV24-1 and TRBJ2-5, with D hard to call. CDR3 length: 12 residues. Looked up from germline, CDR1 is KGHDR and CDR2 is SFDVKD. V dropped 5 bases and J dropped 5 bases, with 8 bases sitting between them.

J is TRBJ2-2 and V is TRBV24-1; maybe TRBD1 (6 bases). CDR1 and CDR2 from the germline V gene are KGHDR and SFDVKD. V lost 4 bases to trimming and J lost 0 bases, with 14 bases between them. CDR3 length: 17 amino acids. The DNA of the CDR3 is TGTGCCACCAGTGACCCAGCAGGGGTCACGAACACCGGGGAGCTGTTTTTT. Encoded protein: CATSDPAGVTNTGELFF.

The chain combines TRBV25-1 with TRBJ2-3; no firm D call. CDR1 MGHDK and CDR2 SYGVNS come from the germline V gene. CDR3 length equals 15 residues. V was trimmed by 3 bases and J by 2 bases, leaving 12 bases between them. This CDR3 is CASSDGQTSTDTQYF. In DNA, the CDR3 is TGTGCCAGCAGTGACGGGCAGACCTCCACAGATACGCAGTATTTT.

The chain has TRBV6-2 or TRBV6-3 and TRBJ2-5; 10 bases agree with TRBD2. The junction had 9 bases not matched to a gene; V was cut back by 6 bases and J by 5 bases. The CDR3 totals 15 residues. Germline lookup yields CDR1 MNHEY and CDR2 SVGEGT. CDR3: CASSGTSGVGETQYF. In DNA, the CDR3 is TGTGCCAGCAGCGGAACTAGCGGGGTCGGGGAGACCCAGTACTTC.

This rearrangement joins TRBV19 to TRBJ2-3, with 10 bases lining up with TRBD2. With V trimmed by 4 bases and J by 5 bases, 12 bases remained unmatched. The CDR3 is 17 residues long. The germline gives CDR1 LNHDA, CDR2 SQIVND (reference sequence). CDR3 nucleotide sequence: TGTGCCAGTAGTAGGACGACTGGGGCTAGCGGGGGAGATACGCAGTATTTT. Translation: CASSRTTGASGGDTQYF.

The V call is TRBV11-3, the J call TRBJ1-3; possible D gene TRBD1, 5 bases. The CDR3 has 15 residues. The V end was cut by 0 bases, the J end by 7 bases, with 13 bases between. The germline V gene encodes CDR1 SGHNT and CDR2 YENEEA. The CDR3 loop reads CASSLDRGEENTIYF. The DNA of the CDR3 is TGTGCCAGCAGCTTAGATCGAGGGGAAGAGAACACCATATATTTT.

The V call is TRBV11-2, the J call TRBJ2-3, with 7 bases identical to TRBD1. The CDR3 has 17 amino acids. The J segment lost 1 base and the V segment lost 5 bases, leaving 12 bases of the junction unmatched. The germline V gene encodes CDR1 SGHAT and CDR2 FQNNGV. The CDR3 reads CASSPLPGTEGTDTQYF. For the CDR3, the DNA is TGTGCCAGCAGCCCCCTCCCCGGGACAGAGGGCACAGATACGCAGTATTTT.

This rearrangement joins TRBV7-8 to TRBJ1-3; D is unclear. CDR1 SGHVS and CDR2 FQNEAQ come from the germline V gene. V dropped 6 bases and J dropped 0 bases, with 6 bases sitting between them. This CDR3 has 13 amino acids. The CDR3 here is CASRGGSGNTIYF. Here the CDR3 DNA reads TGTGCCAGCAGAGGAGGCTCTGGAAACACCATATATTTT.

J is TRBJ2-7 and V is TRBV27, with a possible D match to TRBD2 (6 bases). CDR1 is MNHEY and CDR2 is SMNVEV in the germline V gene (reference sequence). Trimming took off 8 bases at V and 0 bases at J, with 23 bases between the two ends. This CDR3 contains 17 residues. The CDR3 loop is CASSSGLGRTTSYEQYF. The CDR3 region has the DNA TGTGCCAGCTCTTCAGGGCTGGGGAGGACAACCTCCTACGAGCAGTACTTC.

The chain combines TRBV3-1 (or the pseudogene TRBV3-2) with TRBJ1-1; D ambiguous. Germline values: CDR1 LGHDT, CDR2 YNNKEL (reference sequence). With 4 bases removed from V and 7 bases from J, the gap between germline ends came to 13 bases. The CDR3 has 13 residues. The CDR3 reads CASSPPDTLEAFF. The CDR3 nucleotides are TGTGCCAGCAGCCCTCCTGATACGCTTGAAGCTTTCTTT.

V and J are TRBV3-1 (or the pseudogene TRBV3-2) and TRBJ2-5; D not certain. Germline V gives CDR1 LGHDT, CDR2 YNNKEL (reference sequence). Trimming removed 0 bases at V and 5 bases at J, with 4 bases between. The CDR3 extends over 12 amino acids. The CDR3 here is CASSQDGETQYF. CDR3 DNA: TGTGCCAGCAGCCAAGATGGGGAGACCCAGTACTTC.

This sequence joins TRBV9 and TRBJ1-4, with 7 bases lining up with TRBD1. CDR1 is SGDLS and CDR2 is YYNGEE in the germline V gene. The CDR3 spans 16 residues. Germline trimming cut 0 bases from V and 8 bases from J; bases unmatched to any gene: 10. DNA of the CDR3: TGTGCCAGCAGCGTAGGGACAGGTTTCCTTGGCGAAAAACTGTTTTTT. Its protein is CASSVGTGFLGEKLFF.

The CDR3, as DNA: TGTGCCATCAGTGAAGACTACGAGCAGTACTTC. Its translation: CAISEDYEQYF. The V gene is TRBV10-3, the J gene TRBJ2-7; D not resolved. V lost 3 bases to trimming and J lost 3 bases, with 3 bases between them. CDR1 and CDR2 from the germline V gene are ENHRY and SYGVKD. There are 11 residues in the CDR3.

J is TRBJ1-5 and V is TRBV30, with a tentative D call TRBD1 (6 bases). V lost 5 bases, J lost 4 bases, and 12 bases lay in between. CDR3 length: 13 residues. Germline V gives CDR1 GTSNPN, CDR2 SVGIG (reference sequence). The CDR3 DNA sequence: TGTGCCTGGGGGGGAGGGGGTAATCAGCCCCAGCATTTT. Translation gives CAWGGGGNQPQHF.

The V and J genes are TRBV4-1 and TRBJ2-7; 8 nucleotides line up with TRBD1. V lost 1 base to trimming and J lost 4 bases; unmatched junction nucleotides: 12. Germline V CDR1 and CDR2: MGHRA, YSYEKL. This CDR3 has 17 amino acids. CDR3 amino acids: CASSQAVVGQGLYEQYF. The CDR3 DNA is TGCGCCAGCAGCCAAGCAGTAGTTGGACAGGGCCTTTACGAGCAGTACTTC.